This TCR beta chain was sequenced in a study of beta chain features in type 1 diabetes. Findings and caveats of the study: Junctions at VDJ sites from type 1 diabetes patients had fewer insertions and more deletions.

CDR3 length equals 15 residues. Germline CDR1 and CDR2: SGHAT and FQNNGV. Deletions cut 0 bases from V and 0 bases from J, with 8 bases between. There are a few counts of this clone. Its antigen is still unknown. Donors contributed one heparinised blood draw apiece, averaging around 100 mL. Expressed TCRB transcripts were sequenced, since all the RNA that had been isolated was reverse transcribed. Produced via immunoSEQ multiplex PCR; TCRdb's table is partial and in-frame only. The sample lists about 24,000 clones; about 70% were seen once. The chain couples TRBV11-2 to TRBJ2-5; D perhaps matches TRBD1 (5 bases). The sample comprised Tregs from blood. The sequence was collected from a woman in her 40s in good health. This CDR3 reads CASSLEAGYQETQYF. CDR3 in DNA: TGTGCCAGCAGCTTAGAGGCAGGGTACCAAGAGACCCAGTACTTC.